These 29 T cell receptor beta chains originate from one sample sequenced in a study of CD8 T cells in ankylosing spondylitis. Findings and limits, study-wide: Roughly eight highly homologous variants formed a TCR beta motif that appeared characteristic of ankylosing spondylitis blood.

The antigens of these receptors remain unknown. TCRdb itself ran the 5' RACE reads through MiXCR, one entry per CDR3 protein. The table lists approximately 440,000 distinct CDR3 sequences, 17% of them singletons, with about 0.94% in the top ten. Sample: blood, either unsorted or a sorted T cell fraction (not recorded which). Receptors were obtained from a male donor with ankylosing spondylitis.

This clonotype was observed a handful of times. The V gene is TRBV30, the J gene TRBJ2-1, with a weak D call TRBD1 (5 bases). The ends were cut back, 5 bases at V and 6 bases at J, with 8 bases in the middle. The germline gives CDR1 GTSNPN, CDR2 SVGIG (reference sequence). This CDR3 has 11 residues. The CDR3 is CAWQGFNEQFF. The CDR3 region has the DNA TGTGCCTGGCAGGGATTCAATGAGCAGTTCTTC.

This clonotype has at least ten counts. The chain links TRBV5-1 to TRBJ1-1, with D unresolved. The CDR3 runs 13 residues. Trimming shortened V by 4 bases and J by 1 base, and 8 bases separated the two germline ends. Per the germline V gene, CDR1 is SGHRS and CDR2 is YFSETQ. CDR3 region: CASSVAGNTEAFF. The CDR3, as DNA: TGCGCCAGCAGCGTGGCAGGGAACACTGAAGCTTTCTTT.

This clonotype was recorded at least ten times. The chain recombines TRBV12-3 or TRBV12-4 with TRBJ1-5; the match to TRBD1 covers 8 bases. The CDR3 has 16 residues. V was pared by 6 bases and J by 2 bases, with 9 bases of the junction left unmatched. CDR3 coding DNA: TGTGCCAGCAGGGTCGGACAGGGAAGAGGCAATCAGCCCCAGCATTTT. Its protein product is CASRVGQGRGNQPQHF.

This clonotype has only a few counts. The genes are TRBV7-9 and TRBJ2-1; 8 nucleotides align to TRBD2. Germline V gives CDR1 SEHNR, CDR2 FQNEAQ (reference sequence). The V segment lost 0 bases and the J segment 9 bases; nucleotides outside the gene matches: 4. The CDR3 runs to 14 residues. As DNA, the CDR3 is TGTGCCAGCAGCTTAGCGGGGACTAGGGGTGAGCAGTTCTTC. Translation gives CASSLAGTRGEQFF.

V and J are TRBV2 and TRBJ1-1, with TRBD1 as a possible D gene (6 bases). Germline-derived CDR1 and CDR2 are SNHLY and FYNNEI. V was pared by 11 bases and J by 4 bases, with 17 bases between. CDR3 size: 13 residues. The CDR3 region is CACKGEESTEAFF. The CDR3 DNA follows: TGTGCCTGTAAGGGGGAGGAGAGCACTGAAGCTTTCTTT.

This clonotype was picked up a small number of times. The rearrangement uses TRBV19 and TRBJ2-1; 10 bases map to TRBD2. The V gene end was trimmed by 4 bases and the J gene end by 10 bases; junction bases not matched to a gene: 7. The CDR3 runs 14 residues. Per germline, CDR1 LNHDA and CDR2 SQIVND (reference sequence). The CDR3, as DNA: TGTGCCAGTAGTACTAGCGGGAGCCCGAGGGAGCAGTTCTTC. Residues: CASSTSGSPREQFF.

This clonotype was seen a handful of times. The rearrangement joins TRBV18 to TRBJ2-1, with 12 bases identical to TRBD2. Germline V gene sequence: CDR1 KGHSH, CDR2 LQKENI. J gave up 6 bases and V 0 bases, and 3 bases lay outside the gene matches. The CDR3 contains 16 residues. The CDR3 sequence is CASSPPRLAGVNEQFF. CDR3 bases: TGTGCCAGCTCACCACCGAGACTAGCGGGAGTCAATGAGCAGTTCTTC.

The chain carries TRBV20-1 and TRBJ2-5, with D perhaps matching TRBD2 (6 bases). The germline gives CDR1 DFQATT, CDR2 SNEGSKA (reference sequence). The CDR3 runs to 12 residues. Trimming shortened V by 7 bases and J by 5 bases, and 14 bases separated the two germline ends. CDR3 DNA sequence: TGCAGTGGGGGACCCCGGGGGGAGACCCAGTACTTC. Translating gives CSGGPRGETQYF.

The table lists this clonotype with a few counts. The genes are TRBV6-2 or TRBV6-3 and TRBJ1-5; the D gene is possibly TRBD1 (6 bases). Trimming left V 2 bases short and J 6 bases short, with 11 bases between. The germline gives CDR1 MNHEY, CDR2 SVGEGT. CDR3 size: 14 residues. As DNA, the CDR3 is TGTGCCAGCAGTTACGGGGGGCATAGTCAGCCCCAGCATTTT. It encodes CASSYGGHSQPQHF.

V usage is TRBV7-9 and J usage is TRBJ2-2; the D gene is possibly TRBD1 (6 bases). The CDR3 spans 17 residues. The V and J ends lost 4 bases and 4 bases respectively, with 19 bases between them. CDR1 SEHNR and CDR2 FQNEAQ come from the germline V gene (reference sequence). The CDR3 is CASSSGASSFSTGELFF. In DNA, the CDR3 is TGTGCCAGCAGCTCAGGGGCCTCCTCCTTCTCCACCGGGGAGCTGTTTTTT.

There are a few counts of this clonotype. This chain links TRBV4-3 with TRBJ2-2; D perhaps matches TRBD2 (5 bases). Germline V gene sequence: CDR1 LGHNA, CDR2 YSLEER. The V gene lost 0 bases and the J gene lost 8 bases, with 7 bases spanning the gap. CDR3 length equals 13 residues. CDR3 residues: CASSQDRGGELFF. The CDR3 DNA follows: TGCGCCAGCAGCCAAGATCGGGGTGGGGAGCTGTTTTTT.

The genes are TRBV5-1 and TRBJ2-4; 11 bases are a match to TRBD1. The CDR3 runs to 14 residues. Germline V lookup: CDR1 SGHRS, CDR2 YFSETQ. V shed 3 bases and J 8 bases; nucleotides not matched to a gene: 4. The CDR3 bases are TGCGCCAGCAGCTCGGGGACAGGGGGGGACATTCAGTACTTC. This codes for CASSSGTGGDIQYF.

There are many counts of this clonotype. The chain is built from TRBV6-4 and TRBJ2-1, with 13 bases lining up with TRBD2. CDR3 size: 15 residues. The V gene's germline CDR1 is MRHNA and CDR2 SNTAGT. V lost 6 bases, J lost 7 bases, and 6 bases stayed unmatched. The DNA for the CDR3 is TGTGCCAGCAGAGAAGGGACTAGCGGGGCGAATGAGCAGTTCTTC. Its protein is CASREGTSGANEQFF.

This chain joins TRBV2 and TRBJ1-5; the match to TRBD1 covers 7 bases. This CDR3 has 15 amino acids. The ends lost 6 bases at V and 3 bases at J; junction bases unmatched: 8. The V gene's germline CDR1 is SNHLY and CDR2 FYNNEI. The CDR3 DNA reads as TGTGCCAGCAGGGTCCGGGACAGTACCAATCAGCCCCAGCATTTT. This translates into CASRVRDSTNQPQHF.

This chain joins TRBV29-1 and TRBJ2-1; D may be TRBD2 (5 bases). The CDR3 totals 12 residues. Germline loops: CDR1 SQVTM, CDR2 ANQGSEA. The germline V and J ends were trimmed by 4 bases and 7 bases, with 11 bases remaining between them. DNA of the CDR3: TGCAGCGTTGTGAGGGATCGGAATGAGCAGTTCTTC. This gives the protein CSVVRDRNEQFF.

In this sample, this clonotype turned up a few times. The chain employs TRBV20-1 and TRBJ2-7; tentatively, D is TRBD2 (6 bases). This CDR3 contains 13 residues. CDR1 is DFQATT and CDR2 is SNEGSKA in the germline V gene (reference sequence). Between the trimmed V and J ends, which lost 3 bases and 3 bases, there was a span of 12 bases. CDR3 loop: CSARSGRDYEQYF. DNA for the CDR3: TGCAGTGCTAGGTCCGGGAGAGACTACGAGCAGTACTTC.

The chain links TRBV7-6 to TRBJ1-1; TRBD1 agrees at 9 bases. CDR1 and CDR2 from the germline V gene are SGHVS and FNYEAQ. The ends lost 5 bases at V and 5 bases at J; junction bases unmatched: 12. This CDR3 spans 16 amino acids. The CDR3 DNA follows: TGTGCCAGCAGCCCCCATACCGCCGGGACAGGGACTGAAGCTTTCTTT. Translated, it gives CASSPHTAGTGTEAFF.

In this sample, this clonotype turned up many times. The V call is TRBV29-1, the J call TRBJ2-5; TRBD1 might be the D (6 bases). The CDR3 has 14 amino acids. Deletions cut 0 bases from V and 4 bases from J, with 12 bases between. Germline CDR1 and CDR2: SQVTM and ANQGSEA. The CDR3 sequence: CSVEDLGRGETQYF. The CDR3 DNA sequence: TGCAGCGTTGAAGATCTGGGCAGGGGAGAGACCCAGTACTTC.

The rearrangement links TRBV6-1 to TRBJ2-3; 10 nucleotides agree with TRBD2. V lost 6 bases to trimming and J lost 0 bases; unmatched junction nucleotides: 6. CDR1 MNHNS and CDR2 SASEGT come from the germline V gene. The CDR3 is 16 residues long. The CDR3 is CASSRLAGPSTDTQYF. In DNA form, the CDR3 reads TGTGCCAGCAGCCGACTAGCGGGCCCTAGCACAGATACGCAGTATTTT.

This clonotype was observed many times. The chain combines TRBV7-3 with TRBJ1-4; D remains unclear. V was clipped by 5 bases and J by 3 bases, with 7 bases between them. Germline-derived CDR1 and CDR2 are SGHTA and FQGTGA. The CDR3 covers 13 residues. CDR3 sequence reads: CASSPGANEKLFF. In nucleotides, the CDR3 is TGTGCCAGCAGCCCGGGAGCTAATGAAAAACTGTTTTTT.

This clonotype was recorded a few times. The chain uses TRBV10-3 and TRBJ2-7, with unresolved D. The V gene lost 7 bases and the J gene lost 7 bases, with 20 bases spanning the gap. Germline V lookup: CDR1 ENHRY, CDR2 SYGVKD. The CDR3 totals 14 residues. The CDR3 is CAIKAELWGREQYF. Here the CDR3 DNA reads TGTGCCATCAAGGCGGAACTATGGGGTAGGGAGCAGTACTTC.

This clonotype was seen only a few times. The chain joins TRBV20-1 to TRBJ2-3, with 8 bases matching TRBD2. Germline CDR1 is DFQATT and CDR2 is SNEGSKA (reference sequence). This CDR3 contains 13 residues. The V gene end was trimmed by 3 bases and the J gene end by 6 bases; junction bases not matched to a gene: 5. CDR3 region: CSASGGALDTQYF. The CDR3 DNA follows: TGCAGTGCTAGCGGGGGGGCATTGGATACGCAGTATTTT.

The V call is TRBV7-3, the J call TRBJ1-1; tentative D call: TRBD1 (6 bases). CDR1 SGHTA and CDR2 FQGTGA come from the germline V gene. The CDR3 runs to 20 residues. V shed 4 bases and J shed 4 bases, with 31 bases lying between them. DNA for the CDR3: TGTGCCAGCAGCTACACCTCCTTTACTACGGGCGGGGGCGCGGGCACTGAAGCTTTCTTT. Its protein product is CASSYTSFTTGGGAGTEAFF.

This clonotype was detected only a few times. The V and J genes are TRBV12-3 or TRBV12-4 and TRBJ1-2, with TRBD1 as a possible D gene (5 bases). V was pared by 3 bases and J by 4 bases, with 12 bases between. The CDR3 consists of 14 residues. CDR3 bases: TGTGCCAGCAGTTTGGTCGGGGGTGGCTATGGCTACACCTTC. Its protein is CASSLVGGGYGYTF.

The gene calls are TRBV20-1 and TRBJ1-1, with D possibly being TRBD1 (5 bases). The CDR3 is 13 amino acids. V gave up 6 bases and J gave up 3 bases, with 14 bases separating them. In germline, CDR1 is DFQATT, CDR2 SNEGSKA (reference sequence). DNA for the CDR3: TGCAGTGCCGGTGGGTGGGGGGACACTGAAGCTTTCTTT. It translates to CSAGGWGDTEAFF.

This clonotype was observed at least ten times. The CDR3: CASSPQGAREQFF. The DNA of the CDR3 is TGTGCCAGCAGTCCCCAGGGGGCCAGGGAGCAGTTCTTC. The rearrangement joins TRBV12-3 or TRBV12-4 to TRBJ2-1, with 8 bases lining up with TRBD1. This CDR3 has 13 residues. The V gene end was trimmed by 5 bases and the J gene end by 10 bases; junction bases not matched to a gene: 7.

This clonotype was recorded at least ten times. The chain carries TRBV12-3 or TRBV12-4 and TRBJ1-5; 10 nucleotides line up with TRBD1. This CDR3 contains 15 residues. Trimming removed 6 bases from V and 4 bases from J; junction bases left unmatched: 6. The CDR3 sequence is CASSPGTGDNQPQHF. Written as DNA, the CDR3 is TGTGCCAGCAGCCCGGGGACAGGGGATAATCAGCCCCAGCATTTT.

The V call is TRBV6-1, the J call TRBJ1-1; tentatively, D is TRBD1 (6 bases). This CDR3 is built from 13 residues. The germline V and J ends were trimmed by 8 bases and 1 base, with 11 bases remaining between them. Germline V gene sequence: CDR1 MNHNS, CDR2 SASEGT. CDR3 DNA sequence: TGTGCCAGCCTGGGGACACCGAACACTGAAGCTTTCTTT. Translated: CASLGTPNTEAFF.

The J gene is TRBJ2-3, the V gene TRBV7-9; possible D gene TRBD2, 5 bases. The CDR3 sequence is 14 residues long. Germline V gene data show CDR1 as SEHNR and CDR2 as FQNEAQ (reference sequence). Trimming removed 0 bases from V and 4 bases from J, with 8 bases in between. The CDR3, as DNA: TGTGCCAGCAGCTTAGCCCCCGGGGCAGATACGCAGTATTTT. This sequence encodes CASSLAPGADTQYF.